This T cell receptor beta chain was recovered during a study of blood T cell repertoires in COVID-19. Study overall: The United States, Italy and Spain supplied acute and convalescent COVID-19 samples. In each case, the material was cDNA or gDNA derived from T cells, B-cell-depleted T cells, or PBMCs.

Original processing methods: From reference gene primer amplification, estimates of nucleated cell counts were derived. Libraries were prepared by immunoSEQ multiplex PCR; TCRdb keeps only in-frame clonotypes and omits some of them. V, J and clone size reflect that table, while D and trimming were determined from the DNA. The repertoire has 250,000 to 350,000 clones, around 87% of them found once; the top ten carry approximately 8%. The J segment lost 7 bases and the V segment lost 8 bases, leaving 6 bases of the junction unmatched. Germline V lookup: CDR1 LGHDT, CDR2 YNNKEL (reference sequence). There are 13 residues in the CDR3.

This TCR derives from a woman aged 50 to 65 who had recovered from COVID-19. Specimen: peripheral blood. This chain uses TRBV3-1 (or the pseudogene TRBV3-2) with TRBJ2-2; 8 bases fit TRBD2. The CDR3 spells CASDREGSGELFF. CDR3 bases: TGTGCCAGCGACCGGGAGGGGAGCGGGGAGCTGTTTTTT.